Shown below are 20 T cell receptor beta chains from a single sample sequenced in a study of blood T cell repertoires in COVID-19 (dated by TCRdb to the early 2020s). The library was prepared using the immunoSEQ multiplex PCR assay. In its TCRdb copy, this immuneACCESS table keeps in-frame sequences only and misses some clones. Where compared with another copy, unresolved V genes explain less than half of these, and the others have no known cause. The sample records about 200,000 clones, over 75% of which are singletons. Of the sample, approximately 12% is held by the ten largest clones. Source material: peripheral blood. All receptors derive from a middle-aged man who had recovered from COVID-19.

The chain links TRBV30 to TRBJ1-4; D is perhaps TRBD1 (5 bases). V was shortened by 8 bases and J by 12 bases, with 22 bases between the two germline ends. Germline lookup yields CDR1 GTSNPN and CDR2 SVGIG (reference sequence). The CDR3 consists of 13 residues. The DNA of the CDR3 is TGTGCCGGAGAGATACGGGGGGACGTGGAACTGTTTTTT. Translated, it gives CAGEIRGDVELFF.

This chain connects TRBV2 to TRBJ1-2; a possible D gene is TRBD1 (5 bases). From germline, CDR1 is SNHLY and CDR2 FYNNEI. The CDR3 runs 13 residues. V was shortened by 1 base and J by 6 bases, with 9 bases between the two germline ends. The CDR3 sequence is CASSEGQGDGYTF. The CDR3 DNA reads as TGTGCCAGCAGTGAAGGGCAGGGCGATGGCTACACCTTC.

The genes are TRBV11-2 and TRBJ1-3; D might be TRBD1 (5 bases). CDR1 and CDR2 (germline): SGHAT, FQNNGV. The CDR3 loop spans 15 amino acids. Between the trimmed V and J ends, which lost 1 base and 0 bases, there was a span of 7 bases. The CDR3 spells CASSLVGGSGNTIYF. As DNA, the CDR3 is TGTGCCAGCAGCTTAGTGGGGGGCTCTGGAAACACCATATATTTT. Full variable domain (remainder filled in from reference TRBV11-2 and TRBJ1-3): EAGVAQSPRYKIIEKRQSVAFWCNPISGHATLYWYQQILGQGPKLLIQFQNNGVVDDSQLPKDRFSAERLKGVDSTLKIQPAKLEDSAVYLCASSLVGGSGNTIYFGEGSWLTVV.

This chain links TRBV6-1 with TRBJ2-1, with 10 bases lining up with TRBD2. In germline, CDR1 is MNHNS, CDR2 SASEGT. The junction had 8 bases not matched to a gene; V was cut back by 0 bases and J by 6 bases. The CDR3 has 17 residues. CDR3 region: CASSEALLAGQGNEQFF. The CDR3 region has the DNA TGTGCCAGCAGTGAAGCCCTACTAGCGGGACAAGGCAATGAGCAGTTCTTC.

V gene TRBV6-5 combines with J gene TRBJ2-7, with a tentative D call TRBD1 (6 bases). The CDR3 covers 12 residues. V dropped 6 bases and J dropped 4 bases, with 10 bases sitting between them. Germline V CDR1 and CDR2: MNHEY, SVGAGI. The CDR3 sequence: CASRARGYEQYF. The CDR3 region has the DNA TGTGCCAGCAGGGCCAGGGGTTACGAGCAGTACTTC.

This rearrangement joins TRBV27 to TRBJ1-4, with unresolved D. There are 12 residues in the CDR3. Germline V gives CDR1 MNHEY, CDR2 SMNVEV (reference sequence). V gave up 5 bases and J gave up 5 bases, with 6 bases separating them. CDR3 nucleotides: TGTGCCAGCAGTCGGAGAAATGAAAAACTGTTTTTT. Protein product: CASSRRNEKLFF.

The V call is TRBV27, the J call TRBJ2-7; 8 bases are a match to TRBD2. The V segment lost 6 bases and the J segment 0 bases; nucleotides outside the gene matches: 1. Germline V CDR1 and CDR2: MNHEY, SMNVEV (reference sequence). The CDR3 sequence is 13 residues long. The CDR3 protein is CASRGTSSYEQYF. CDR3 bases: TGTGCCAGCAGAGGGACTAGCTCCTACGAGCAGTACTTC.

The chain is built from TRBV7-6 and TRBJ1-4; no clear D gene. The CDR3 covers 14 residues. With 1 base removed from V and 10 bases from J, the gap between germline ends came to 13 bases. CDR1 is SGHVS and CDR2 is FNYEAQ in the germline V gene. CDR3: CASSLGTRGVKLFF. CDR3 bases: TGTGCCAGCAGCTTAGGGACGCGGGGAGTAAAACTGTTTTTT.

The chain recombines TRBV18 with TRBJ2-1; possible D gene TRBD2, 6 bases. Germline CDR1 is KGHSH and CDR2 is LQKENI. Trimming removed 0 bases from V and 10 bases from J, with 16 bases in between. The CDR3 is 15 amino acids. Here the CDR3 reads CASSPPHARDGEQFF. The DNA of the CDR3 is TGTGCCAGCTCACCACCGCATGCGCGGGATGGGGAGCAGTTCTTC.

This clone has only one observation. The chain links TRBV28 to TRBJ1-5, with 7 nucleotides matching TRBD1. After removal of 3 bases from V and 1 base from J, the junction contained 6 bases not matched to a gene. This CDR3 has 16 amino acids. Looked up from germline, CDR1 is MDHEN and CDR2 is SYDVKM. The CDR3 loop is CASSFIRGRSNQPQHF. The CDR3 DNA reads as TGTGCCAGCAGTTTTATAAGGGGGCGCAGCAATCAGCCCCAGCATTTT.

The rearrangement joins TRBV7-8 to TRBJ1-1; D not resolved. The CDR3 consists of 12 residues. Germline V CDR1 and CDR2: SGHVS, FQNEAQ. Trimming removed 4 bases at V and 10 bases at J, with 13 bases between. The DNA for the CDR3 is TGTGCCAGCAGCTCCGGGTTAGAAGGAGCTTTCTTT. It specifies CASSSGLEGAFF. Full variable domain (rest looked up from reference TRBV7-8 and TRBJ1-1): GAGVSQSPRYKVAKRGQDVALRCDPISGHVSLFWYQQALGQGPEFLTYFQNEAQLDKSGLPSDRFFAERPEGSVSTLKIQRTQQEDSAVYLCASSSGLEGAFFGQGTRLTVV.

This clone was observed many times. The chain joins TRBV6-6 to TRBJ1-4, with TRBD1 identical over 8 bases. The CDR3 is 14 residues long. Germline CDR1 and CDR2: MNHNY and SVGAGI (reference sequence). V lost 6 bases and J lost 7; bases outside the gene matches: 7. CDR3 sequence reads: CASSKTGEGEKLFF. The CDR3 DNA reads as TGTGCCAGCAGCAAGACAGGGGAAGGTGAAAAACTGTTTTTT.

The chain recombines TRBV5-1 with TRBJ2-3; D might be TRBD1 (6 bases). CDR3 size: 15 residues. Per germline, CDR1 SGHRS and CDR2 YFSETQ. V was pared by 5 bases and J by 2 bases, with 15 bases between. The CDR3 is CASRADTGYTDTQYF. For the CDR3, the DNA is TGCGCCAGCAGGGCGGATACAGGGTACACAGATACGCAGTATTTT. Complete variable domain (other parts from reference TRBV5-1 and TRBJ2-3): KAGVTQTPRYLIKTRGQQVTLSCSPISGHRSVSWYQQTPGQGLQFLFEYFSETQRNKGNFPGRFSGRQFSNSRSEMNVSTLELGDSALYLCASRADTGYTDTQYFGPGTRLTVL.

The chain carries TRBV28 and TRBJ1-5, with D perhaps matching TRBD1 (6 bases). V gave up 6 bases and J gave up 0 bases, with 9 bases separating them. CDR3 size: 14 residues. Germline V gene lookup returns CDR1 MDHEN and CDR2 SYDVKM. CDR3: CASSRQVSNQPQHF. CDR3 bases: TGTGCCAGCAGCCGACAGGTTAGCAATCAGCCCCAGCATTTT.

The rearrangement links TRBV19 to TRBJ2-7; D might be TRBD1 (6 bases). The CDR3 has 16 amino acids. Trimming left V 3 bases short and J 0 bases short, with 15 bases between. The germline V gene encodes CDR1 LNHDA and CDR2 SQIVND (reference sequence). The CDR3 coding sequence is TGTGCCAGTAGTATGGGTCACCGAGGGGGCTCCTACGAGCAGTACTTC. Translated, it gives CASSMGHRGGSYEQYF.

The chain couples TRBV12-3 or TRBV12-4 to TRBJ2-3; 10 bases are a match to TRBD2. This CDR3 is 13 amino acids long. V was pared by 5 bases and J by 5 bases, with 1 base of the junction left unmatched. Here the CDR3 DNA reads TGTGCCAGCAGTCGACTAGCGGGAGATACGCAGTATTTT. It codes for CASSRLAGDTQYF.

In its sample, this clone was seen once. V is TRBV30 and J is TRBJ1-1; D call uncertain. Germline V gene sequence: CDR1 GTSNPN, CDR2 SVGIG (reference sequence). Trimming removed 0 bases at V and 6 bases at J, with 11 bases between. The CDR3 has 13 residues. The CDR3 sequence: CAWSVEYGAEAFF. The CDR3 DNA reads TGTGCCTGGAGTGTAGAGTACGGGGCTGAAGCTTTCTTT.

This chain joins TRBV27 and TRBJ2-3, with 10 bases fitting TRBD2. Germline V gene lookup returns CDR1 MNHEY and CDR2 SMNVEV (reference sequence). The V gene end was trimmed by 2 bases and the J gene end by 6 bases; junction bases not matched to a gene: 2. The CDR3 runs 14 residues. This CDR3 is CASSLSGRADTQYF. The DNA for the CDR3 is TGTGCCAGCAGTTTAAGCGGGAGGGCCGATACGCAGTATTTT.

The rearrangement links TRBV28 to TRBJ2-7, with D tentatively TRBD2 (6 bases). The germline V gene has CDR1 MDHEN and CDR2 SYDVKM. The CDR3 is 15 amino acids. V dropped 7 bases and J dropped 3 bases, with 19 bases sitting between them. CDR3 loop: CASTFPGDPIYEQYF. The CDR3 DNA is TGTGCCAGCACATTCCCGGGAGACCCCATCTACGAGCAGTACTTC.

This clone was counted ten times or more. V is TRBV9 and J is TRBJ2-7; 10 positions match TRBD1. Trimming removed 3 bases from V and 4 bases from J; junction bases left unmatched: 7. From germline, CDR1 is SGDLS and CDR2 YYNGEE. This CDR3 spans 15 amino acids. The CDR3: CASSATGTGAYEQYF. The CDR3, as DNA: TGTGCCAGCAGCGCAACCGGGACAGGGGCATACGAGCAGTACTTC.